Presented here are 2 T cell receptor beta chains from one specimen sequenced in a study of blood T cells in healthy people across ages. For the second PCR, which ran for about 7 to 11 cycles, a sample-barcoded 5' primer and a J-beta primer mix were used. TCRdb reprocessed the 5' RACE reads with MiXCR, giving one entry per CDR3 protein. The profile shows 1.5 million to 1.9 million distinct CDR3 sequences, roughly 43% of them singletons. The sample was blood. The receptors were gathered from a woman between 18 and 29 years old in good health.

This clonotype was observed many times. The chain recombines TRBV7-2 with TRBJ2-3; 7 positions agree with TRBD2. Germline CDR1 and CDR2: SGHTA and FQGNSA. Losses at the gene ends were 5 bases for V and 2 bases for J; bases not matched to a gene: 7. This CDR3 has 15 amino acids. This CDR3 is CASSRDYLSTDTQYF. CDR3 nucleotide sequence: TGTGCCAGCAGCCGGGACTACCTATCCACAGATACGCAGTATTTT.

The chain carries TRBV11-2 and TRBJ1-4; TRBD1 matches at 9 bases. The CDR3 spans 14 residues. After removal of 5 bases from V and 7 bases from J, the junction contained 5 bases not matched to a gene. Germline V gene lookup returns CDR1 SGHAT and CDR2 FQNNGV. The CDR3 loop is CASSKGQGREKLFF. DNA for the CDR3: TGTGCCAGCAGCAAGGGACAGGGCCGTGAAAAACTGTTTTTT.